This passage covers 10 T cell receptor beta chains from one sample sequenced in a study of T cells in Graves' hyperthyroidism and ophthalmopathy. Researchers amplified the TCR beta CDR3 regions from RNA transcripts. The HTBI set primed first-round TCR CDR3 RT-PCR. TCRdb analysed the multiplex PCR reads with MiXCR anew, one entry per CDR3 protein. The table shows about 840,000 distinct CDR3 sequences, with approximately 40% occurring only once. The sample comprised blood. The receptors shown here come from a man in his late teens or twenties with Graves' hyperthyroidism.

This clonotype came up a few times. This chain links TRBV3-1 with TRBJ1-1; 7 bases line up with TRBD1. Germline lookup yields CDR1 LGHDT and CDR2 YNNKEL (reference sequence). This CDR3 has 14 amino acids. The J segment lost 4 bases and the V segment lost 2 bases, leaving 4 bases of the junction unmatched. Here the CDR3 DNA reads TGTGCCAGCAGCCAAAATCCAGGGGGCACTGAAGCTTTCTTT. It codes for CASSQNPGGTEAFF.

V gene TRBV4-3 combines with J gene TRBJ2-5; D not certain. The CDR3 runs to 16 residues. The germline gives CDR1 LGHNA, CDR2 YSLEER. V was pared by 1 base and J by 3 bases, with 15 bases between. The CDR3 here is CASSQVMSMREETQYF. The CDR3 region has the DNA TGCGCCAGCAGCCAAGTCATGTCCATGAGAGAAGAGACCCAGTACTTC.

CDR3 region: CASSLGQAGANVLTF. The CDR3 bases are TGTGCCAGCAGTTTAGGTCAGGCTGGGGCCAACGTCCTGACTTTC. The V and J genes are TRBV12-3 or TRBV12-4 and TRBJ2-6; D gene ambiguous. The CDR3 runs to 15 residues. V shed 1 base and J shed 2 bases, with 6 bases lying between them.

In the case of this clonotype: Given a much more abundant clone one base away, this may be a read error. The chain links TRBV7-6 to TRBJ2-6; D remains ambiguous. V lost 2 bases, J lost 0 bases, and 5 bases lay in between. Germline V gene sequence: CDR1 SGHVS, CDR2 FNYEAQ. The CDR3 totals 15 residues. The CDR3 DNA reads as TGTGCCAGCAGCTTACAGGACTCTGGGGCCAACGTCCTGACTTTC. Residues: CASSLQDSGANVLTF. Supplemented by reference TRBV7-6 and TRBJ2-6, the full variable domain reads GAGVSQSPRYKVTKRGQDVALRCDPISGHVSLYWYRQALGQGPEFLTYFNYEAQQDKSGLPNDRFSAERPEGSISTLTIQRTEQRDSAMYRCASSLQDSGANVLTFGAGSRLTVL.

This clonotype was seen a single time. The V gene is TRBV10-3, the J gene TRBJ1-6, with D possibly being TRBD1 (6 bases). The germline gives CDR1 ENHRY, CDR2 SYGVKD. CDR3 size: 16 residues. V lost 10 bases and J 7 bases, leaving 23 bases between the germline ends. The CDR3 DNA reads TGTGCCAGCAGCCGAACCGAGGGGGTGTGGAATTCACCCCTCCACTTT. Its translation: CASSRTEGVWNSPLHF.

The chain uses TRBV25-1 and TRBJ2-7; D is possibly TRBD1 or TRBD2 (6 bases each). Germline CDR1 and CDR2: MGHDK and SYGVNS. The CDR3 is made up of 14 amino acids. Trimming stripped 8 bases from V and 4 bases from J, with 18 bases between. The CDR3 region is CASLPRGEYYEQYF. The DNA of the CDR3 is TGTGCCAGCCTTCCAAGGGGGGAGTATTACGAGCAGTACTTC.

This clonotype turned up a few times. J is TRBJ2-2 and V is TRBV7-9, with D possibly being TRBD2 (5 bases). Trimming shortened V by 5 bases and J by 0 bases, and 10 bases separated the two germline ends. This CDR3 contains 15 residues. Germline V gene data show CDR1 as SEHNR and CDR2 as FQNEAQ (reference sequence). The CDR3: CASSKERANTGELFF. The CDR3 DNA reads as TGTGCCAGCAGCAAAGAGAGGGCGAACACCGGGGAGCTGTTTTTT.

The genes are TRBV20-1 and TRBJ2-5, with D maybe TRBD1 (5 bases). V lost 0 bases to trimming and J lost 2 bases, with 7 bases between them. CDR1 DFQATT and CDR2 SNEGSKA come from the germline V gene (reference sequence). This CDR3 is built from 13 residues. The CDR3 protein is CSAREGRQETQYF. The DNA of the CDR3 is TGCAGTGCTAGAGAGGGGCGACAAGAGACCCAGTACTTC.

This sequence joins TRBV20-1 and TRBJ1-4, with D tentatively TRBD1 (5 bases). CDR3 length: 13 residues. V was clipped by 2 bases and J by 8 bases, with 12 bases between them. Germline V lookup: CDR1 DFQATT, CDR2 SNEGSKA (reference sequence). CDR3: CSARYGANEKLFF. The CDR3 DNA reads TGCAGTGCTAGATACGGGGCGAACGAAAAACTGTTTTTT.

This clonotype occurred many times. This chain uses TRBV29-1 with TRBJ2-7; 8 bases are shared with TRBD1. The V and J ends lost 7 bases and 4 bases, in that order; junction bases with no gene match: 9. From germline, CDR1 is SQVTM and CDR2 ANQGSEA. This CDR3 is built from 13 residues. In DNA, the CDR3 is TGCAGCGCCATCGACAGGGGCGATTACGAGCAGTACTTC. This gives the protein CSAIDRGDYEQYF.